This section outlines one T cell receptor (beta chain) sequence together with its context. Its antigen is currently unknown. One end of the junction fails to match germline, which may point to a read error. The entry originates in a study of cytomegalovirus exposure and HLA in healthy donors. The CDR3 spans 12 residues. Germline assignment: CDR1 SGHTA and CDR2 FQGNSA. Study observations and caveats: According to a later analysis, TCR clusters from the first cohort tended to co-occur in the 90 to 150 validation repertoires. With high specificity and sensitivity, the classifier reportedly diagnosed cytomegalovirus status. The authors confirmed in vitro that a few CMV-associated chains were specific for CMV antigens. The study put 150 to 200 TCR beta chains on its list as cytomegalovirus-associated.

The assay was immunoSEQ multiplex PCR, and TCRdb's table has in-frame clones only and misses some. The table lists 150,000 to 200,000 clones, roughly 83% of them singletons. Material for sequencing was PBMCs. V and J are TRBV7-2 and TRBJ2-1, with 7 bases fitting TRBD2. The origin of this receptor is a woman aged 18-29 years in good health and CMV-seronegative. CDR3 in amino acids: CASSLGGGPGLF. CDR3 nucleotides: TGTGCCAGCAGCTTAGGCGGGGGTCCGGGGCTCTTC.